Following are 10 T cell receptor beta chains from one sample sequenced in a study of graft-versus-host responses after intestinal transplantation. The method was immunoSEQ multiplex PCR; TCRdb's version includes in-frame clones alone and lacks a portion of them. The sample shows about 11,000 clones, 31% of them seen only once. The material was alloreactive CD4+ T cells from a mixed lymphocyte reaction culture, obtained before transplantation. Sample subset: CFSE-low proliferating T cells sorted from approximately 6-day pre-transplant mixed lymphocyte reaction (GvH or HvG direction). Receptors originate from a human patient who was an organ donor for intestinal transplantation.

The chain recombines TRBV4-3 with TRBJ1-6; no reliable D call. The CDR3 runs to 16 residues. Germline V gene data show CDR1 as LGHNA and CDR2 as YSLEER. V gave up 4 bases and J gave up 8 bases, with 18 bases separating them. CDR3 sequence (DNA): TGCGCCAGCAGCCCCGAAACGGGGTTGAGGGATTCACCCCTCCACTTT. This codes for CASSPETGLRDSPLHF.

This clone has more than one count but fewer than ten. The rearrangement uses TRBV7-2 and TRBJ1-2; no firm D call. CDR3 length: 16 amino acids. V shed 5 bases and J shed 4 bases, with 20 bases lying between them. The V gene's germline CDR1 is SGHTA and CDR2 FQGNSA. The CDR3 bases are TGTGCCAGCAGCCTTCCCCCCTGGCAGGCCGTCTATGGCTACACCTTC. It translates to CASSLPPWQAVYGYTF.

This sequence joins TRBV11-2 and TRBJ2-2; 9 bases are a match to TRBD1. The junction had 5 bases not matched to a gene; V was cut back by 1 base and J by 2 bases. Germline V gene lookup returns CDR1 SGHAT and CDR2 FQNNGV. The CDR3 length is 17 residues. This CDR3 reads CASSLAHRGRNTGELFF. DNA of the CDR3: TGTGCCAGCAGCTTAGCCCACAGGGGGCGAAACACCGGGGAGCTGTTTTTT.

This clone was detected only a few times. This CDR3 is CASSLQGGKNTEAFF. The CDR3 DNA reads TGTGCCAGCAGCCTACAGGGGGGGAAGAACACTGAAGCTTTCTTT. The V call is TRBV7-3, the J call TRBJ1-1; 8 bases match TRBD1. V shed 5 bases, J shed 1 base, and the junction held 6 bases outside the gene matches. The CDR3 loop spans 15 amino acids. Germline CDR1 reads SGHTA; CDR2 reads FQGTGA.

This clone was counted only a few times. This chain links TRBV7-9 with TRBJ1-6; TRBD1 aligns across 10 bases. V gave up 5 bases and J gave up 10 bases; unmatched junction bases: 5. This CDR3 region has 14 residues. Germline-derived CDR1 and CDR2 are SEHNR and FQNEAQ (reference sequence). CDR3 sequence reads: CASSQEGQGSPLHF. CDR3 DNA sequence: TGTGCCAGCAGCCAGGAGGGACAGGGGTCACCCCTCCACTTT.

The chain combines TRBV30 with TRBJ2-1, with a tentative D call TRBD2 (6 bases). The V gene's germline CDR1 is GTSNPN and CDR2 SVGIG (reference sequence). CDR3 length: 15 residues. The ends were cut back, 2 bases at V and 4 bases at J, with 15 bases in the middle. CDR3 loop: CAWSPGTWAYNEQFF. The CDR3, as DNA: TGTGCCTGGAGTCCCGGGACTTGGGCTTACAATGAGCAGTTCTTC.

This clone showed up just a few times. The chain carries TRBV6-5 and TRBJ2-7; possibly TRBD2 for D (7 bases). The germline V gene encodes CDR1 MNHEY and CDR2 SVGAGI. With 5 bases removed from V and 7 bases from J, the gap between germline ends came to 12 bases. The CDR3 contains 12 residues. The chain's CDR3 is CASSLGGREQYF. CDR3 DNA: TGTGCCAGCAGTCTGGGGGGGCGAGAGCAGTACTTC.

By frequency in the sample, this clone is medium-sized (0.01 to 0.1%). This chain joins TRBV6-6 and TRBJ2-3, with D perhaps matching TRBD2 (6 bases). This CDR3 is built from 16 residues. Germline-derived CDR1 and CDR2 are MNHNY and SVGAGI (reference sequence). The V gene lost 7 bases and the J gene lost 2 bases, with 19 bases spanning the gap. The CDR3 loop reads CASKVVGGVNTDTQYF. In nucleotides, the CDR3 is TGTGCCAGCAAGGTAGTCGGAGGGGTAAACACAGATACGCAGTATTTT.

The gene calls are TRBV11-3 and TRBJ2-2; D ambiguous. V lost 3 bases and J lost 1, with 3 bases in between. The CDR3 consists of 13 residues. In germline, CDR1 is SGHNT, CDR2 YENEEA. The CDR3 DNA reads TGTGCCAGCAGCTTCCTGAACACCGGGGAGCTGTTTTTT. It encodes CASSFLNTGELFF.

The DNA for the CDR3 is TGTGCCAGCAGTTACTCTGCCAGGGTTAATTCACCCCTCCACTTT. It codes for CASSYSARVNSPLHF. This rearrangement joins TRBV6-5 to TRBJ1-6, with TRBD1 as a possible D gene (5 bases). The germline V gene encodes CDR1 MNHEY and CDR2 SVGAGI. Trimming cost V 0 bases and J 6 bases, with 9 bases left between them. The CDR3 spans 15 residues.